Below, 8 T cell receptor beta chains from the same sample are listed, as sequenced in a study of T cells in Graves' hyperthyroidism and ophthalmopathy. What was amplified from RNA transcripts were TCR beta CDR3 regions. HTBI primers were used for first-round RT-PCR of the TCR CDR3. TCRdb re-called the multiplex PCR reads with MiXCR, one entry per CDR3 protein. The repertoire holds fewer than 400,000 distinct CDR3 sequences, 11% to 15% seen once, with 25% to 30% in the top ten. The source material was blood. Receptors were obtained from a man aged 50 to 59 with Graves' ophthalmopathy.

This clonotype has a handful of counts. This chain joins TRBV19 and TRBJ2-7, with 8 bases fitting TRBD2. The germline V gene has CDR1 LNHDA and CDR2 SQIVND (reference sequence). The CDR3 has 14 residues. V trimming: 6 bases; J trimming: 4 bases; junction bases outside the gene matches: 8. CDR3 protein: CASSIGRAVYEQYF. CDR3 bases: TGTGCCAGTAGCATCGGGAGGGCCGTTTACGAGCAGTACTTC.

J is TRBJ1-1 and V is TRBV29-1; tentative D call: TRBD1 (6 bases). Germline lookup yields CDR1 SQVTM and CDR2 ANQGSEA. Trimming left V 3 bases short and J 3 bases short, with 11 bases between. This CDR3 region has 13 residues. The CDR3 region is CSVDRGAHTEAFF. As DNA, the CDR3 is TGCAGCGTTGACCGGGGGGCGCACACTGAAGCTTTCTTT.

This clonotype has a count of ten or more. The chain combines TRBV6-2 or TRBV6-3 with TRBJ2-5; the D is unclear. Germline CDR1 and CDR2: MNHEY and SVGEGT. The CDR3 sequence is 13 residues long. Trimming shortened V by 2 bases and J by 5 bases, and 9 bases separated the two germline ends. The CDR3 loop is CASSYEIGETQYF. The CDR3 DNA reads TGTGCCAGCAGTTACGAGATAGGGGAGACCCAGTACTTC.

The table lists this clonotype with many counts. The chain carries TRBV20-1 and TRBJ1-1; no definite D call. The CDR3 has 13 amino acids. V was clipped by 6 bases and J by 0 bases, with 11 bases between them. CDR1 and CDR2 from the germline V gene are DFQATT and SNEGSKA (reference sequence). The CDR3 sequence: CSAYGRLNTEAFF. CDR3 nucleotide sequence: TGCAGTGCATATGGACGGCTGAACACTGAAGCTTTCTTT.

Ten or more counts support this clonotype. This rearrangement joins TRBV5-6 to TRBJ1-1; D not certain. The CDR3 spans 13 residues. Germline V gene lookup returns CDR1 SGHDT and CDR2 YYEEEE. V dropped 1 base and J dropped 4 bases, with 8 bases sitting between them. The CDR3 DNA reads TGTGCCAGCAGCTTGTTGTCGGGCACTGAAGCTTTCTTT. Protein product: CASSLLSGTEAFF.

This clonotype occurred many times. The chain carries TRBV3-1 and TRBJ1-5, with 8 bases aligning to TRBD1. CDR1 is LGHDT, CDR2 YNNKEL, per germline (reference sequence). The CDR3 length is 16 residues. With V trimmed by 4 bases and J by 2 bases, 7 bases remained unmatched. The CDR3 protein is CASSRSGQGGNQPQHF. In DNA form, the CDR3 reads TGTGCCAGCAGCCGCTCAGGACAGGGTGGCAATCAGCCCCAGCATTTT.

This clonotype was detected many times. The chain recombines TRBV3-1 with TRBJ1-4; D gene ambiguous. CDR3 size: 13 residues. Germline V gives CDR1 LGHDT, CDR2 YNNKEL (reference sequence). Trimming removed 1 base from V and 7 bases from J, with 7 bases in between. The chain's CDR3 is CASSQVLREKLFF. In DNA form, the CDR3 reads TGTGCCAGCAGCCAAGTTTTACGTGAAAAACTGTTTTTT.

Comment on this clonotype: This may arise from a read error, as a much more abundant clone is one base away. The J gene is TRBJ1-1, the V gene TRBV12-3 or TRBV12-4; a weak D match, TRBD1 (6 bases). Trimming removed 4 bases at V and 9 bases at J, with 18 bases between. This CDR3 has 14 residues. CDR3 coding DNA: TGTGCCAGCAGTTCGCCCGTTGCGGGGGCTAAAGCTTTCTTT. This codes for CASSSPVAGAKAFF.